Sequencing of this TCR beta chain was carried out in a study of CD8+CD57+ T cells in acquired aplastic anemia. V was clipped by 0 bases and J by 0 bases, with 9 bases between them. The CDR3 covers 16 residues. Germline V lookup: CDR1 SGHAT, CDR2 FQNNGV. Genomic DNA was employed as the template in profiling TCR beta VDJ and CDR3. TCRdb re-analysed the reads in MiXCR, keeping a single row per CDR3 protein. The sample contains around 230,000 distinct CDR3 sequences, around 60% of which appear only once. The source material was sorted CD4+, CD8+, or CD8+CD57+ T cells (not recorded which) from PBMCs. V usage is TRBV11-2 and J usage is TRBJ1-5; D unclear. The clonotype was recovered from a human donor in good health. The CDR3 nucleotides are TGTGCCAGCAGCTTAGAGGATTTACCTAGCAATCAGCCCCAGCATTTT. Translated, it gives CASSLEDLPSNQPQHF. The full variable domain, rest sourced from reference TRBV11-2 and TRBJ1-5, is EAGVAQSPRYKIIEKRQSVAFWCNPISGHATLYWYQQILGQGPKLLIQFQNNGVVDDSQLPKDRFSAERLKGVDSTLKIQPAKLEDSAVYLCASSLEDLPSNQPQHFGDGTRLSIL.